This T cell receptor beta chain was identified in a study of blood T cells in healthy people across ages. Study-level points and caveats: Measured against age, TCR beta diversity per million T cells decreased in a roughly linear manner. A greater number of naive CD4+ cells and higher diversity distinguished long-lived donors from aged donors.

To note about this clonotype: Antigen specificity is unknown.

V dropped 6 bases and J dropped 11 bases, with 8 bases sitting between them. The CDR3 spans 10 residues. Germline V gene lookup returns CDR1 MDHEN and CDR2 SYDVKM. Primed by a sample-barcoded 5' primer and a J-beta primer mix, a second PCR proceeded for about 6 to 12 cycles. One entry per CDR3 protein, called by TCRdb with MiXCR from the 5' RACE reads. In the table there are hundreds of thousands of distinct CDR3 sequences, about three fifths of which are singletons. This clonotype was sampled from a man younger than 40 in good health. The sample consisted of blood. This chain joins TRBV28 and TRBJ1-5; TRBD1 is a possible D gene (5 bases). The chain's CDR3 is CASRGTAQHF. CDR3 bases: TGTGCCAGCAGAGGGACTGCCCAGCATTTT. Using reference TRBV28 and TRBJ1-5 for the parts outside the CDR3, the full variable domain is DVKVTQSSRYLVKRTGEKVFLECVQDMDHENMFWYRQDPGLGLRLIYFSYDVKMKEKGDIPEGYSVSREKKERFSLILESASTNQTSMYLCASRGTAQHFGDGTRLSIL.